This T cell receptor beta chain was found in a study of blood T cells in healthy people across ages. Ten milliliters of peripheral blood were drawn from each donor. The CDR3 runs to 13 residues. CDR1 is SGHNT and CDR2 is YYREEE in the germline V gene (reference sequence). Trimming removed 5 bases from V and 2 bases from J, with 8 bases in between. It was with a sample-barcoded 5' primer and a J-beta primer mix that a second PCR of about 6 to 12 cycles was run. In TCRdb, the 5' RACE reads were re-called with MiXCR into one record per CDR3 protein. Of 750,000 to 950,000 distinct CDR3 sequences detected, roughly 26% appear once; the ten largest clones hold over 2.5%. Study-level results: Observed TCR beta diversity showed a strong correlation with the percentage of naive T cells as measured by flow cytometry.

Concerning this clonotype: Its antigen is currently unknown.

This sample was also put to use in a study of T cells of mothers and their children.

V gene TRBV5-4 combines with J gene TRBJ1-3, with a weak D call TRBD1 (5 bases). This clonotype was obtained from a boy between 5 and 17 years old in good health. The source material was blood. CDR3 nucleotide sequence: TGTGCCAGCAGGTCAGGGACTGGAAACACCATATATTTT. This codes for CASRSGTGNTIYF.